The clone carrying this T cell receptor (beta chain) turned up a few times. The sample originates from a study of T-cell memory formation after mild COVID-19. Libraries for TCRalpha and TCRbeta carried sample barcodes and unique molecular identifiers via 5'RACE. TCRdb processed the 5' RACE reads anew with MiXCR; each CDR3 protein has one entry. Altogether hundreds of thousands of distinct CDR3 sequences are present, roughly 20% being singletons, with the ten largest covering around 8.4%. This TCR was recovered from an adult woman who had mild COVID-19 (a few samples of this study predate the infection). Cell type and time point are not known. The sequenced sample was PBMCs or a T cell subset sorted from them (not recorded which).

CDR3 sequence: CASSRRQGAYEQYF. The CDR3, as DNA: TGTGCCAGCAGTCGAAGACAGGGGGCCTACGAGCAGTACTTC. This chain connects TRBV7-3 to TRBJ2-7; TRBD1 agrees at 9 bases. CDR3 length: 14 residues. Trimming removed 6 bases from V and 2 bases from J; junction bases left unmatched: 5. Germline CDR1 is SGHTA and CDR2 is FQGTGA.